The 26 T cell receptor beta chains below were found in one sample sequenced in a study of blood T cell repertoires in COVID-19. TCRdb's copy holds only in-frame clones and misses some; the assay was immunoSEQ multiplex PCR. The sample records around 130,000 clones, over 75% being singletons. The material sequenced was peripheral blood. Receptors originate from a man aged 40-50 years with active or convalescent COVID-19.

Here the CDR3 DNA reads TGCGCCAGCAAGCCAGACGGGACAACTAATGAAAAACTGTTTTTT. Translation: CASKPDGTTNEKLFF. The V gene is TRBV5-1, the J gene TRBJ1-4, with unresolved D. This CDR3 spans 15 amino acids. Trimming removed 6 bases at V and 0 bases at J, with 12 bases between. CDR1 is SGHRS, CDR2 YFSETQ, per germline.

The chain couples TRBV5-5 to TRBJ2-7; 7 nucleotides align to TRBD1. The V and J ends lost 0 bases and 1 base, in that order; junction bases with no gene match: 4. This CDR3 is built from 15 residues. Per germline, CDR1 SGHKS and CDR2 YYEKEE (reference sequence). CDR3 bases: TGTGCCAGCAGCTTGGATCCAGGGGGTTCCTACGAGCAGTACTTC. It encodes CASSLDPGGSYEQYF.

This chain links TRBV28 with TRBJ1-6; 12 bases agree with TRBD1. CDR3 length equals 15 residues. Germline V gives CDR1 MDHEN, CDR2 SYDVKM. Losses at the gene ends were 7 bases for V and 9 bases for J; bases not matched to a gene: 7. For the CDR3, the DNA is TGTGCCAGCACGGGACAGGGGGCTTCAGGTTCACCCCTCCACTTT. This gives the protein CASTGQGASGSPLHF.

V gene TRBV18 combines with J gene TRBJ2-7; 8 bases fit TRBD1. The CDR3 consists of 15 residues. Germline values: CDR1 KGHSH, CDR2 LQKENI. V trimming: 4 bases; J trimming: 3 bases; junction bases outside the gene matches: 8. CDR3 loop: CASSQPGQADYEQYF. The CDR3 bases are TGTGCCAGCTCACAGCCGGGACAGGCAGACTACGAGCAGTACTTC. Filled out from reference TRBV18 and TRBJ2-7, the complete variable domain reads NAGVMQNPRHLVRRRGQEARLRCSPMKGHSHVYWYRQLPEEGLKFMVYLQKENIIDESGMPKERFSAEFPKEGPSILRIQQVVRGDSAAYFCASSQPGQADYEQYFGPGTRLTVT.

The sample holds a few counts of this clone. The chain joins TRBV11-2 to TRBJ2-7, with D possibly being TRBD1 (5 bases). Trimming removed 1 base from V and 4 bases from J, with 14 bases in between. The germline gives CDR1 SGHAT, CDR2 FQNNGV. This CDR3 is built from 15 residues. The CDR3 nucleotides are TGTGCCAGCAGCTTAGTTGTGCAGGGTCCGTACGAGCAGTACTTC. Translating it yields CASSLVVQGPYEQYF.

This clone was observed a handful of times. This sequence joins TRBV12-3 or TRBV12-4 and TRBJ2-3, with TRBD1 matching over 10 bases. The CDR3 sequence is 13 residues long. Trimming at V came to 8 bases and at J to 6 bases, leaving 5 bases not matched to a gene. The CDR3 coding sequence is TGTGCCAGCTCGGACAGGGGGAGGGATACGCAGTATTTT. Its protein product is CASSDRGRDTQYF.

This rearrangement joins TRBV12-5 to TRBJ1-1; D gene uncertain. CDR3 length: 12 residues. V was clipped by 8 bases and J by 2 bases, with 9 bases between them. Germline CDR1 LGHNT, CDR2 FRNRAP. CDR3 residues: CASLPGNTEAFF. The CDR3 nucleotides read TGTGCTAGTTTACCCGGTAACACTGAAGCTTTCTTT.

DNA for the CDR3: TGCGCCAGCAGCCAAGTCGGGGTCACCGGGGAGCTGTTTTTT. It encodes CASSQVGVTGELFF. This chain uses TRBV4-3 with TRBJ2-2, with D perhaps matching TRBD2 (5 bases). The length of the CDR3 is 14 residues. Germline V gene sequence: CDR1 LGHNA, CDR2 YSLEER. V lost 1 base to trimming and J lost 4 bases, with 7 bases between them.

This rearrangement joins TRBV6-5 to TRBJ2-7, with unresolved D. The CDR3 covers 14 residues. CDR1 and CDR2 (germline): MNHEY, SVGAGI. The V gene lost 7 bases and the J gene lost 7 bases, with 20 bases spanning the gap. In DNA form, the CDR3 reads TGTGCCAGCACCCGGATTGGGCTCGTGGAAGAGCAGTACTTC. Amino acid sequence: CASTRIGLVEEQYF.

This chain joins TRBV7-8 and TRBJ2-1; 11 bases align to TRBD2. Germline V gene lookup returns CDR1 SGHVS and CDR2 FQNEAQ. J lost 6 bases, V lost 6 bases, and 4 bases had no gene match. This CDR3 spans 14 amino acids. DNA for the CDR3: TGTGCCAGCAGTATAGCGGGGGGGTTCAATGAGCAGTTCTTC. As protein: CASSIAGGFNEQFF.

V gene TRBV5-5 combines with J gene TRBJ1-4; 9 bases are shared with TRBD1. This CDR3 has 16 residues. CDR1 and CDR2 (germline): SGHKS, YYEKEE (reference sequence). Germline trimming cut 4 bases from V and 0 bases from J; bases unmatched to any gene: 4. The CDR3 spells CASSRTGETTNEKLFF. CDR3 DNA sequence: TGTGCCAGCAGCCGGACAGGGGAGACAACTAATGAAAAACTGTTTTTT.

V is TRBV9 and J is TRBJ2-2; 10 nucleotides match TRBD2. The V gene's germline CDR1 is SGDLS and CDR2 YYNGEE. This CDR3 region has 18 residues. V lost 0 bases to trimming and J lost 5 bases; unmatched junction nucleotides: 10. The CDR3 DNA reads TGTGCCAGCAGCGTAGATTGGGCTAGCGGGGGTCTAACCGGGGAGCTGTTTTTT. Amino acids: CASSVDWASGGLTGELFF.

The chain has TRBV19 and TRBJ2-5, with 11 positions matching TRBD2. Trimming cost V 4 bases and J 1 base; bases outside gene matches: 5. This CDR3 contains 16 residues. Germline V gene lookup returns CDR1 LNHDA and CDR2 SQIVND (reference sequence). The CDR3 loop reads CASSNSGLAVQETQYF. The CDR3 DNA reads TGTGCCAGTAGTAACTCGGGACTAGCGGTCCAAGAGACCCAGTACTTC.

Turning to this clone: Different DNA sequences within this sample yield the same CDR3. This chain connects TRBV30 to TRBJ2-5; no definite D call. The CDR3 totals 11 residues. The germline V and J ends were trimmed by 0 bases and 5 bases, with 4 bases remaining between them. Germline V CDR1 and CDR2: GTSNPN, SVGIG (reference sequence). CDR3 residues: CAWSVRETQYF. The CDR3, as DNA: TGTGCCTGGAGTGTACGGGAGACCCAGTACTTC.

The chain joins TRBV6-2 or TRBV6-3 to TRBJ1-2; no clear D gene. V lost 0 bases, J lost 4 bases, and 12 bases lay in between. Germline loops: CDR1 MNHEY, CDR2 SVGEGT. CDR3 size: 15 residues. In nucleotides, the CDR3 is TGTGCCAGCAGTTACTCACAACTGGGCACCTATGGCTACACCTTC. Amino acids: CASSYSQLGTYGYTF.

The chain recombines TRBV19 with TRBJ2-2; 7 nucleotides line up with TRBD1. V trimming: 6 bases; J trimming: 4 bases; junction bases outside the gene matches: 5. This CDR3 has 14 amino acids. Germline V gives CDR1 LNHDA, CDR2 SQIVND (reference sequence). For the CDR3, the DNA is TGTGCCAGTAGCGAAGGGGGCATCACCGGGGAGCTGTTTTTT. Amino acids: CASSEGGITGELFF.

V gene TRBV29-1 combines with J gene TRBJ2-7; TRBD1 matches 7 bases. Trimming took 0 bases from V and 4 from J; bases not matched to a gene: 9. The CDR3 spans 15 residues. The germline CDR1 and CDR2 sequences are SQVTM and ANQGSEA. DNA for the CDR3: TGCAGCGTTGAAGAGCAACAGGGGCCCCATTACGAGCAGTACTTC. Translating it yields CSVEEQQGPHYEQYF.

This chain connects TRBV19 to TRBJ1-4; D may be TRBD1 (5 bases). Germline CDR1 LNHDA, CDR2 SQIVND (reference sequence). This CDR3 region has 14 residues. The V gene lost 6 bases and the J gene lost 0 bases, with 8 bases spanning the gap. CDR3 sequence reads: CASSPTATNEKLFF. DNA for the CDR3: TGTGCCAGTAGCCCGACAGCAACTAATGAAAAACTGTTTTTT.

The chain combines TRBV3-1 (or the pseudogene TRBV3-2) with TRBJ1-2; TRBD1 might be the D (5 bases). CDR1 is LGHDT, CDR2 YNNKEL, per germline (reference sequence). This CDR3 is built from 13 residues. With 3 bases removed from V and 6 bases from J, the gap between germline ends came to 11 bases. CDR3 sequence: CASSHGGSDGYTF. The CDR3 DNA reads TGTGCCAGCAGCCATGGGGGGTCGGATGGCTACACCTTC.

CDR3 in DNA: TGCAGCGTAGCCGCGGGGCTGGGCGAAAAACTGTTTTTT. The encoded protein is CSVAAGLGEKLFF. V usage is TRBV29-1 and J usage is TRBJ1-4; a possible D gene is TRBD1 (5 bases). The CDR3 consists of 13 residues. Between the trimmed V and J ends, which lost 6 bases and 8 bases, there was a span of 16 bases. Germline CDR1 SQVTM, CDR2 ANQGSEA.

This clone appeared a single time. The rearrangement uses TRBV20-1 and TRBJ1-4; D remains unclear. This CDR3 comprises 11 residues. Trimming took 3 bases from V and 7 from J, leaving 6 bases between them. From germline, CDR1 is DFQATT and CDR2 SNEGSKA (reference sequence). DNA of the CDR3: TGCAGTGCTAGCCCTCCTGAAAAACTGTTTTTT. Translation: CSASPPEKLFF.

This clone appeared a few times. V and J are TRBV24-1 and TRBJ2-2, with TRBD1 matching 8 bases. The length of the CDR3 is 16 residues. Germline assignment: CDR1 KGHDR and CDR2 SFDVKD. Trimming cost V 4 bases and J 4 bases; bases outside gene matches: 7. This CDR3 reads CATSDTGQGVTGELFF. In DNA, the CDR3 is TGTGCCACCAGTGACACCGGACAGGGCGTCACCGGGGAGCTGTTTTTT.

This clone was counted once. In nucleotides, the CDR3 is TGTGCCAGCAGCGCACGTGGACTAGCGGGGGGGAATGAGCAGTTCTTC. This codes for CASSARGLAGGNEQFF. The V call is TRBV9, the J call TRBJ2-1; 15 bases agree with TRBD2. Germline assignment: CDR1 SGDLS and CDR2 YYNGEE. The CDR3 extends over 16 amino acids. After removal of 3 bases from V and 7 bases from J, the junction contained 5 bases not matched to a gene.

The chain links TRBV9 to TRBJ2-3; D possibly corresponds to TRBD1 (6 bases). Germline CDR1 and CDR2: SGDLS and YYNGEE. V was cut by 3 bases and J by 2 bases, with 13 bases left in between. The CDR3 sequence is 15 residues long. CDR3 coding DNA: TGTGCCAGCAGCGGTTGGGACATGGACACAGATACGCAGTATTTT. It codes for CASSGWDMDTDTQYF.

The rearrangement uses TRBV30 and TRBJ1-5; no firm D call. CDR1 GTSNPN and CDR2 SVGIG come from the germline V gene (reference sequence). Trimming cost V 1 base and J 2 bases, with 6 bases left between them. The length of the CDR3 is 13 residues. CDR3 region: CAWSASGNQPQHF. DNA for the CDR3: TGTGCCTGGAGTGCCTCCGGCAATCAGCCCCAGCATTTT. Looking up the rest from reference TRBV30 and TRBJ1-5 gives the full variable domain: SQTIHQWPATLVQPVGSPLSLECTVEGTSNPNLYWYRQAAGRGLQLLFYSVGIGQISSEVPQNLSASRPQDRQFILSSKKLLLSDSGFYLCAWSASGNQPQHFGDGTRLSIL.

This chain uses TRBV7-2 with TRBJ1-2; 10 bases are a match to TRBD1. CDR1 is SGHTA and CDR2 is FQGNSA in the germline V gene. Trimming at V came to 5 bases and at J to 2 bases, leaving 11 bases not matched to a gene. The CDR3 length is 17 residues. The CDR3 DNA reads TGTGCCAGCAGCATTAACGGCCCGGGACAGGGGAACTATGGCTACACCTTC. Translation: CASSINGPGQGNYGYTF.